These 22 T cell receptor beta chains share one sample of origin, sequenced in a study of Graves' ophthalmopathy and Graves' hyperthyroidism (dated by TCRdb to 2016 to 2019). TCRdb records Illumina HiSeq 2000 as the sequencer. For repertoire sequencing, the TCR beta CDR3 regions were amplified from RNA transcripts. The first round of RT-PCR was done with HTBI primers and the Qiagen OneStep RT-PCR kit, and was followed by a second round of multiplex PCR, then size selection and purification. TCRdb took the public reads, trimmed them with fastp at Q25, ran MiXCR for clone calling and kept in-frame beta chains. When rows share a CDR3 protein, they turn into one entry using the most common DNA and genes. The sample yields about 210,000 distinct CDR3 sequences; 25% to 30% were counted once. The ten most abundant clones make up approximately 9.6% of the sample. The specimen sequenced was peripheral blood. Receptor source: a man aged 50 or older with Graves' ophthalmopathy. Donor details come from another sample of the same person, matched by shared clones.

This clonotype showed up many times. The V gene is TRBV14, the J gene TRBJ2-2; 10 bases line up with TRBD2. V shed 3 bases, J shed 4 bases, and the junction held 8 bases outside the gene matches. The CDR3 is 17 residues long. CDR1 SGHDN and CDR2 FVKESK come from the germline V gene. The CDR3 loop reads CASSQIGLAEFTGELFF. CDR3 DNA: TGTGCCAGCAGCCAGATCGGACTAGCGGAATTCACCGGGGAGCTGTTTTTT.

This clonotype was detected many times. The gene calls are TRBV12-3 or TRBV12-4 and TRBJ2-2; TRBD2 matches at 12 bases. Trimming removed 7 bases from V and 6 bases from J; junction bases left unmatched: 9. The CDR3 spans 16 residues. For the CDR3, the DNA is TGTGCCAGCAAAAACGGACTAGCGGGATACGCCGGGGAGCTGTTTTTT. Its translation: CASKNGLAGYAGELFF.

The chain has TRBV27 and TRBJ1-5, with D perhaps TRBD1 (6 bases). V dropped 0 bases and J dropped 10 bases, with 10 bases sitting between them. Looked up from germline, CDR1 is MNHEY and CDR2 is SMNVEV (reference sequence). This CDR3 has 13 residues. The CDR3 sequence is CASSLSAGEPQHF. The CDR3 DNA reads TGTGCCAGCAGTTTATCGGCAGGGGAACCCCAGCATTTT.

This clonotype was found many times. V and J are TRBV12-3 or TRBV12-4 and TRBJ1-2; weak D call: TRBD1 (5 bases). The CDR3 loop spans 14 amino acids. Trimming pared 1 base from V and 4 bases from J, leaving 10 bases between. In DNA, the CDR3 is TGTGCCAGCAGTTTAGGGGCCACAGGCTATGGCTACACCTTC. Protein: CASSLGATGYGYTF.

This clonotype was recorded at least ten times. The V gene is TRBV5-1, the J gene TRBJ1-5; D unclear. Trimming stripped 0 bases from V and 3 bases from J, with 10 bases between. The CDR3 covers 15 residues. Germline values: CDR1 SGHRS, CDR2 YFSETQ. The CDR3 DNA follows: TGCGCCAGCAGCTTGGGATTAGCCCCCAATCAGCCCCAGCATTTT. Amino acid sequence: CASSLGLAPNQPQHF. Together with reference TRBV5-1 and TRBJ1-5, the CDR3 gives the full variable domain: KAGVTQTPRYLIKTRGQQVTLSCSPISGHRSVSWYQQTPGQGLQFLFEYFSETQRNKGNFPGRFSGRQFSNSRSEMNVSTLELGDSALYLCASSLGLAPNQPQHFGDGTRLSIL.

This chain connects TRBV28 to TRBJ2-5; 13 nucleotides match TRBD2. Unmatched junction bases numbered 5, after V lost 5 bases and J lost 2 bases. CDR3 length: 16 amino acids. Germline V CDR1 and CDR2: MDHEN, SYDVKM. This CDR3 is CASSETGLAGQETQYF. DNA for the CDR3: TGTGCCAGCAGTGAAACGGGACTAGCGGGACAAGAGACCCAGTACTTC.

Ten or more counts support this clonotype. The chain couples TRBV18 to TRBJ2-5; D unclear. Germline-derived CDR1 and CDR2 are KGHSH and LQKENI. CDR3 length equals 15 residues. With 0 bases removed from V and 7 bases from J, the gap between germline ends came to 15 bases. As DNA, the CDR3 is TGTGCCAGCTCACCACCCCGAGGAAAATATGGGACCCAGTACTTC. Residues: CASSPPRGKYGTQYF.

There are many counts of this clonotype. V and J are TRBV19 and TRBJ2-5, with a possible D match to TRBD2 (6 bases). This CDR3 comprises 17 residues. Trimming removed 1 base from V and 3 bases from J, with 18 bases in between. Germline assignment: CDR1 LNHDA and CDR2 SQIVND (reference sequence). In DNA, the CDR3 is TGTGCCAGTAGTATAGGTGGAGGGTTTAGGTCGAAAGAGACCCAGTACTTC. Residues: CASSIGGGFRSKETQYF.

This clonotype was detected ten times or more. The chain has TRBV7-2 and TRBJ2-7, with TRBD2 matching 10 bases. The CDR3 loop spans 20 amino acids. Germline V CDR1 and CDR2: SGHTA, FQGNSA. V lost 3 bases, J lost 0 bases, and 17 bases stayed unmatched. CDR3 in amino acids: CASSFVPGAGGPGSSYEQYF. CDR3 coding DNA: TGTGCCAGCAGCTTCGTCCCGGGAGCGGGAGGGCCAGGGAGCTCCTACGAGCAGTACTTC.

This clonotype was recorded many times. The chain employs TRBV6-5 and TRBJ1-1; D not resolved. Germline loops: CDR1 MNHEY, CDR2 SVGAGI. The CDR3 extends over 13 amino acids. V gave up 8 bases and J gave up 2 bases, with 12 bases separating them. CDR3 sequence: CASYRAGNTEAFF. DNA for the CDR3: TGTGCCAGCTATAGGGCGGGAAACACTGAAGCTTTCTTT.

This clonotype occurred many times. The chain has TRBV6-1 and TRBJ1-6, with 8 bases identical to TRBD1. The CDR3 runs to 15 residues. CDR1 and CDR2 (germline): MNHNS, SASEGT. The V and J ends lost 2 bases and 7 bases, in that order; junction bases with no gene match: 4. The CDR3 region has the DNA TGTGCCAGCAGTGAATTGCGGACAGGGAATTCACCCCTCCACTTT. It specifies CASSELRTGNSPLHF.

This clonotype was seen at least ten times. This chain links TRBV6-5 with TRBJ1-2; D is perhaps TRBD1 (5 bases). This CDR3 is built from 14 residues. In germline, CDR1 is MNHEY, CDR2 SVGAGI. Deletions cut 6 bases from V and 4 bases from J, with 15 bases between. This CDR3 reads CASSYNTGGYGYTF. For the CDR3, the DNA is TGTGCCAGCAGCTACAATACAGGTGGCTATGGCTACACCTTC.

At least ten counts were recorded for this clonotype. This chain uses TRBV2 with TRBJ1-5; TRBD1 is a possible D gene (6 bases). The V gene lost 4 bases and the J gene lost 6 bases, with 13 bases spanning the gap. This CDR3 is built from 14 residues. In germline, CDR1 is SNHLY, CDR2 FYNNEI. CDR3 coding DNA: TGTGCCAGCAGTGTGGGGGGCCTAAGTCAGCCCCAGCATTTT. Translated, it gives CASSVGGLSQPQHF.

The table lists this clonotype with many counts. One base away lies a much larger clone, so this may be a sequencing read error. The chain carries TRBV6-2 or TRBV6-3 and TRBJ2-7, with a weak D call TRBD1 (5 bases). The CDR3 is made up of 13 amino acids. The germline V gene has CDR1 MNHEY and CDR2 SVGEGT. V lost 6 bases and J lost 2, with 11 bases in between. The CDR3 DNA sequence: TGTGCCAGCAGCCCCGACAGACCCTACGAGCAGTACTTC. Amino acid sequence: CASSPDRPYEQYF.

This clonotype was detected only a few times. The V and J genes are TRBV19 and TRBJ2-7; 8 bases are shared with TRBD2. Per the germline V gene, CDR1 is LNHDA and CDR2 is SQIVND (reference sequence). J lost 0 bases, V lost 6 bases, and 7 bases had no gene match. The CDR3 contains 15 residues. The CDR3 reads CASRPRSGTSYEQYF. For the CDR3, the DNA is TGTGCCAGTAGACCTCGTAGCGGGACCTCCTACGAGCAGTACTTC.

This clonotype was seen a few times. The chain couples TRBV2 to TRBJ2-2; D remains unclear. V lost 3 bases, J lost 2 bases, and 22 bases lay in between. Germline assignment: CDR1 SNHLY and CDR2 FYNNEI. The CDR3 consists of 19 residues. CDR3 nucleotides: TGTGCCAGCAGTGATGGGTTTATTATAATTACACAAAACACCGGGGAGCTGTTTTTT. Protein: CASSDGFIIITQNTGELFF.

This clonotype was seen at least ten times. The gene calls are TRBV28 and TRBJ2-7, with 8 bases matching TRBD2. V shed 5 bases and J 6 bases; nucleotides not matched to a gene: 12. CDR1 and CDR2 from the germline V gene are MDHEN and SYDVKM. CDR3 length: 15 amino acids. The CDR3 DNA is TGTGCCAGCAGTACCCAAGGAGCGGGAGATCTCGAGCAGTACTTC. Its translation: CASSTQGAGDLEQYF.

This clonotype has at least ten counts. The chain links TRBV4-1 to TRBJ1-1; no firm D call. Trimming shortened V by 4 bases and J by 4 bases, and 13 bases separated the two germline ends. Germline V gives CDR1 MGHRA, CDR2 YSYEKL. The CDR3 length is 14 residues. The CDR3 spells CASSLQATGTEAFF. CDR3 coding DNA: TGCGCCAGCAGCCTGCAGGCAACTGGCACTGAAGCTTTCTTT.

This clonotype was found many times. J is TRBJ1-1 and V is TRBV12-3 or TRBV12-4, with D perhaps TRBD1 (5 bases). Trimming cost V 6 bases and J 2 bases, with 13 bases left between them. The CDR3 sequence is 14 residues long. The CDR3 sequence: CASSHRQGNTEAFF. The CDR3 region has the DNA TGTGCCAGCAGCCATCGGCAGGGCAACACTGAAGCTTTCTTT.

This clonotype was found many times. The V and J genes are TRBV12-3 or TRBV12-4 and TRBJ2-3; D possibly corresponds to TRBD1 (6 bases). The CDR3 is made up of 14 amino acids. The germline V and J ends were trimmed by 7 bases and 3 bases, with 14 bases remaining between them. CDR3 coding DNA: TGTGCCAGCAACAGGGTAATGACGACAGATACGCAGTATTTT. It encodes CASNRVMTTDTQYF.

In this sample, this clonotype turned up many times. J is TRBJ2-5 and V is TRBV30, with D possibly matching TRBD1 (5 bases). V was cut by 0 bases and J by 1 base, with 6 bases left in between. Per the germline V gene, CDR1 is GTSNPN and CDR2 is SVGIG (reference sequence). The CDR3 consists of 13 residues. The CDR3 bases are TGTGCCTGGAGTGTTGACAGCCAAGAGACCCAGTACTTC. It translates to CAWSVDSQETQYF.

This clonotype was observed many times. The V call is TRBV2, the J call TRBJ1-1, with D perhaps TRBD1 (6 bases). This CDR3 has 17 residues. V lost 3 bases, J lost 6 bases, and 23 bases lay in between. Germline V CDR1 and CDR2: SNHLY, FYNNEI. This CDR3 reads CASSDTLLRGWGAEAFF. The CDR3 DNA is TGTGCCAGCAGTGATACCCTCCTCAGGGGTTGGGGAGCTGAAGCTTTCTTT.